These 18 T cell receptor beta chains share one sample of origin, sequenced in a study of T cell responses to AZD1222 COVID-19 vaccine. Using immunoSEQ multiplex PCR, the repertoire was profiled, and TCRdb retains in-frame clones only, with some absent. The sample carries approximately 100,000 clones, about nine tenths recorded once. This sample comprised peripheral blood, obtained on day 0 of AZD1222 vaccination. The receptors derive from an adult in good health.

The CDR3 bases are TGTGCCAGCAGTGGGACAGTTATCGGCCTGGATGGCTACACCTTC. It codes for CASSGTVIGLDGYTF. The V and J genes are TRBV28 and TRBJ1-2; 7 bases are a match to TRBD1. V shed 5 bases and J 6 bases; nucleotides not matched to a gene: 12. The CDR3 consists of 15 residues. CDR1 and CDR2 from the germline V gene are MDHEN and SYDVKM.

The rearrangement joins TRBV27 to TRBJ2-7; D unresolved. This CDR3 is 13 amino acids long. CDR1 is MNHEY and CDR2 is SMNVEV in the germline V gene (reference sequence). V lost 6 bases to trimming and J lost 2 bases, with 11 bases between them. CDR3 bases: TGTGCCAGCAGACTGGCGGTGACCTACGAGCAGTACTTC. Translating gives CASRLAVTYEQYF.

The chain has TRBV2 and TRBJ1-1; 7 positions agree with TRBD1. Trimming removed 7 bases from V and 0 bases from J; junction bases left unmatched: 5. The germline CDR1 and CDR2 sequences are SNHLY and FYNNEI. This CDR3 region has 14 residues. CDR3 residues: CASILDRMNTEAFF. The CDR3 DNA sequence: TGTGCCAGCATCCTGGACAGGATGAACACTGAAGCTTTCTTT. The full variable domain, rest sourced from reference TRBV2 and TRBJ1-1, is EPEVTQTPSHQVTQMGQEVILRCVPISNHLYFYWYRQILGQKVEFLVSFYNNEISEKSEIFDDQFSVERPDGSNFTLKIRSTKLEDSAMYFCASILDRMNTEAFFGQGTRLTVV.

The V gene is TRBV28, the J gene TRBJ2-5, with 7 positions matching TRBD1. Trimming took 6 bases from V and 5 from J; bases not matched to a gene: 12. From germline, CDR1 is MDHEN and CDR2 SYDVKM. The CDR3 runs 15 residues. CDR3 sequence reads: CASSDRDMQAETQYF. The DNA of the CDR3 is TGTGCCAGCAGCGACAGGGATATGCAAGCGGAGACCCAGTACTTC.

The chain recombines TRBV5-4 with TRBJ2-1; 10 nucleotides line up with TRBD2. CDR1 SGHNT and CDR2 YYREEE come from the germline V gene (reference sequence). J lost 6 bases, V lost 2 bases, and 5 bases had no gene match. This CDR3 contains 15 residues. CDR3 nucleotides: TGTGCCAGCAGCTTCCATCTAGCGGGGGTCAATGAGCAGTTCTTC. Translated, it gives CASSFHLAGVNEQFF.

The chain combines TRBV2 with TRBJ2-1; D is undetermined. Germline lookup yields CDR1 SNHLY and CDR2 FYNNEI. The CDR3 is made up of 13 amino acids. V lost 5 bases and J lost 9, with 14 bases in between. The CDR3 bases are TGTGCCAGCAGTTACGACTCTAGGGCTGAGCAGTTCTTC. Translating it yields CASSYDSRAEQFF.

V gene TRBV4-1 combines with J gene TRBJ2-1, with 7 bases aligning to TRBD1. V trimming: 1 base; J trimming: 4 bases; junction bases outside the gene matches: 7. CDR3 length equals 16 residues. The germline V gene has CDR1 MGHRA and CDR2 YSYEKL. The CDR3 nucleotides read TGCGCCAGCAGCCAAGTACCGGGACAGACGTACAATGAGCAGTTCTTC. It encodes CASSQVPGQTYNEQFF.

This clone was detected only once. The CDR3 spells CASSQHRYSYEQYF. DNA for the CDR3: TGTGCCAGCAGTCAACACAGGTACTCCTACGAGCAGTACTTC. J is TRBJ2-7 and V is TRBV27; D perhaps matches TRBD1 (5 bases). The CDR3 is made up of 14 amino acids. The germline gives CDR1 MNHEY, CDR2 SMNVEV (reference sequence). The V end was cut by 5 bases, the J end by 0 bases, with 11 bases between.

The chain is built from TRBV19 and TRBJ1-2; D unresolved. Germline assignment: CDR1 LNHDA and CDR2 SQIVND (reference sequence). This CDR3 comprises 13 residues. The germline V and J ends were trimmed by 3 bases and 2 bases, with 7 bases remaining between them. Here the CDR3 reads CASSIGENYGYTF. CDR3 DNA sequence: TGTGCCAGTAGTATTGGGGAGAACTATGGCTACACCTTC. The entire variable domain, with the rest obtained from reference TRBV19 and TRBJ1-2, is as follows: DGGITQSPKYLFRKEGQNVTLSCEQNLNHDAMYWYRQDPGQGLRLIYYSQIVNDFQKGDIAEGYSVSREKKESFPLTVTSAQKNPTAFYLCASSIGENYGYTFGSGTRLTVV.

V usage is TRBV29-1 and J usage is TRBJ1-2; a possible D gene is TRBD1 (6 bases). CDR3 length: 15 residues. Germline V gene data show CDR1 as SQVTM and CDR2 as ANQGSEA. Trimming pared 1 base from V and 7 bases from J, leaving 19 bases between. The CDR3 loop reads CSVEGFARGFRGYTF. CDR3 DNA: TGCAGCGTTGAAGGGTTCGCTAGGGGGTTTCGTGGCTACACCTTC.

The V and J genes are TRBV5-1 and TRBJ1-6; the D is unclear. From germline, CDR1 is SGHRS and CDR2 YFSETQ. The CDR3 is 13 residues long. V was cut by 0 bases and J by 7 bases, with 5 bases left in between. CDR3 in DNA: TGCGCCAGCAGCTTGGTCTCAAATTCACCCCTCCACTTT. It specifies CASSLVSNSPLHF. Using reference TRBV5-1 and TRBJ1-6 for the parts outside the CDR3, the full variable domain is KAGVTQTPRYLIKTRGQQVTLSCSPISGHRSVSWYQQTPGQGLQFLFEYFSETQRNKGNFPGRFSGRQFSNSRSEMNVSTLELGDSALYLCASSLVSNSPLHFGNGTRLTVT.

V is TRBV4-2 and J is TRBJ1-5; D uncertain. Germline V gene sequence: CDR1 LGHNA, CDR2 YNFKEQ. CDR3 length: 13 amino acids. The V gene lost 1 base and the J gene lost 4 bases, with 5 bases spanning the gap. This CDR3 reads CASSQGLNQPQHF. DNA for the CDR3: TGTGCCAGCAGCCAAGGTTTGAATCAGCCCCAGCATTTT.

This sequence joins TRBV20-1 and TRBJ2-5; D may be TRBD1 (6 bases). The germline V gene encodes CDR1 DFQATT and CDR2 SNEGSKA (reference sequence). V was pared by 5 bases and J by 4 bases, with 8 bases between. The CDR3 is 11 amino acids. The CDR3 here is CSAYRVETQYF. CDR3 nucleotides: TGCAGTGCTTACAGGGTAGAGACCCAGTACTTC.

CDR3 loop: CASSSPGTSGRASTQYF. The CDR3 nucleotides read TGTGCCAGCAGTTCCCCCGGGACTAGCGGGAGGGCCTCGACCCAGTACTTC. The V call is TRBV28, the J call TRBJ2-5; 16 nucleotides line up with TRBD2. The junction had 9 bases not matched to a gene; V was cut back by 4 bases and J by 7 bases. This CDR3 is built from 17 residues. In germline, CDR1 is MDHEN, CDR2 SYDVKM.

The chain couples TRBV18 to TRBJ1-6; no definite D call. V was shortened by 1 base and J by 0 bases, with 16 bases between the two germline ends. CDR3 length: 19 amino acids. Germline V gene lookup returns CDR1 KGHSH and CDR2 LQKENI. The CDR3 region has the DNA TGTGCCAGCTCACCACTGATTGGCGGGCAGAGCTCCTATAATTCACCCCTCCACTTT. It yields the protein CASSPLIGGQSSYNSPLHF. The variable domain in full, completed from reference TRBV18 and TRBJ1-6, reads NAGVMQNPRHLVRRRGQEARLRCSPMKGHSHVYWYRQLPEEGLKFMVYLQKENIIDESGMPKERFSAEFPKEGPSILRIQQVVRGDSAAYFCASSPLIGGQSSYNSPLHFGNGTRLTVT.

The gene calls are TRBV30 and TRBJ2-1; 16 bases agree with TRBD2. CDR3 size: 18 residues. Trimming took 1 base from V and 4 from J; bases not matched to a gene: 7. CDR1 is GTSNPN and CDR2 is SVGIG in the germline V gene (reference sequence). CDR3 loop: CAWSAAGTSGGVYNEQFF. The CDR3 DNA sequence: TGTGCCTGGAGTGCAGCCGGGACTAGCGGGGGGGTATACAATGAGCAGTTCTTC. Supplemented by reference TRBV30 and TRBJ2-1, the full variable domain reads SQTIHQWPATLVQPVGSPLSLECTVEGTSNPNLYWYRQAAGRGLQLLFYSVGIGQISSEVPQNLSASRPQDRQFILSSKKLLLSDSGFYLCAWSAAGTSGGVYNEQFFGPGTRLTVL.

The chain has TRBV15 and TRBJ2-1; 12 bases fit TRBD2. Germline loops: CDR1 LNHNV, CDR2 YYDKDF (reference sequence). The J segment lost 6 bases and the V segment lost 1 base, leaving 10 bases of the junction unmatched. The CDR3 length is 18 residues. As DNA, the CDR3 is TGTGCCACCAGCAGAGTGGCTAGCGGGGGGGTTAAGACCAATGAGCAGTTCTTC. This gives the protein CATSRVASGGVKTNEQFF. Using reference TRBV15 and TRBJ2-1 for the parts outside the CDR3, the full variable domain is DAMVIQNPRYQVTQFGKPVTLSCSQTLNHNVMYWYQQKSSQAPKLLFHYYDKDFNNEADTPDNFQSRRPNTSFCFLDIRSPGLGDTAMYLCATSRVASGGVKTNEQFFGPGTRLTVL.

The chain employs TRBV4-2 and TRBJ1-2; no definite D call. Germline values: CDR1 LGHNA, CDR2 YNFKEQ. Trimming shortened V by 1 base and J by 8 bases, and 11 bases separated the two germline ends. The CDR3 spans 13 residues. CDR3 loop: CASSQGEGGGYTF. CDR3 sequence (DNA): TGTGCCAGCAGCCAAGGGGAGGGAGGAGGCTACACCTTC.